The clone carrying this TCR beta chain was seen ten or more times. Its antigen is unknown. CDR3 length equals 14 residues. Trimming left V 3 bases short and J 5 bases short, with 10 bases between. Germline CDR1 is MDHEN and CDR2 is SYDVKM. This sample stems from a study of spatial heterogeneity in lung cancer. The wider study: Within raw reads, each unique TCR and UMI combination appeared on average more than ten times. Overall study findings and caveats: The study estimated around 7% alpha and under 15% beta chain coverage of tumor T cells. Intratumoral expanded alpha and beta TCR counts were found to track tumor mutation counts.

TCR cDNA molecules each carried a unique molecular identifier. Using its own MiXCR run on the 5' RACE reads, TCRdb lists one record per CDR3 protein. This repertoire shows some 5,100 distinct CDR3 sequences, roughly a quarter found once; its top ten account for about 25%. Sample time point: sample taken at primary tumor resection. The sequenced material consisted of unsorted whole RNA from tumor, nontumor lung or frozen PBMC. J is TRBJ2-2 and V is TRBV28; no clear D. The material sequenced was lung tumor tissue, taken at surgery. The TCR comes from a male donor with early-stage non-small cell lung cancer. The CDR3 DNA sequence: TGTGCCAGCAGTTTCACAAGTAGGACCGGGGAGCTGTTTTTT. Translated: CASSFTSRTGELFF.